This entry concerns a single TCR beta chain. Its antigen remains unidentified. A second 7 to 11 cycle PCR used barcoded and J-beta primers. The template-switch adaptor was a 5' adaptor with 12 random nucleotides. It tagged each cDNA molecule. One entry per CDR3 protein results from TCRdb running MiXCR on the 5' RACE reads. The sample has hundreds of thousands of distinct CDR3 sequences, around 43% seen once; the top ten hold around 18%. The germline V and J ends were trimmed by 7 bases and 0 bases, with 10 bases remaining between them. The CDR3 sequence is 14 residues long. The V gene's germline CDR1 is SGHRS and CDR2 YFSETQ. The entry originates in a study of blood T cells in healthy people across ages. Study results and caveats: The percentage of naive T cells correlated strongly with TCR beta diversity. A roughly linear fall in TCR beta diversity per million T cells was seen with increasing age. Donor CMV status, an unknown factor, possibly confounded changes in expanded clonotypes.

The receptor's source is a man aged 55 to 70 in good health. The sequencing input was blood. The rearrangement joins TRBV5-1 to TRBJ2-2, with a possible D match to TRBD2 (5 bases). In nucleotides, the CDR3 is TGCGCCAGCGGAGCGGCTACGAACACCGGGGAGCTGTTTTTT. Its translation: CASGAATNTGELFF.